This T cell receptor (beta chain) was captured in a study of cytomegalovirus exposure and HLA in healthy donors. Looked up from germline, CDR1 is LNHDA and CDR2 is SQIVND (reference sequence). V lost 3 bases and J lost 2, with 11 bases in between. This CDR3 contains 15 residues. This clone was seen more than once but under ten times. Its target is unknown. Primers: 60 Vbeta forward and 13 Jbeta reverse. Generated by immunoSEQ multiplex PCR, the TCRdb table keeps only in-frame clones and is missing some. Among about 120,000 clones listed, around 68% were seen once. Study-wide findings and caveats: TCR beta sequences numbering over 15,000 were associated with HLA alleles at 0.05 false discovery rate in a later analysis. Being productive about 87% or about 30% of the time was typical of most TCR beta V segments in an earlier analysis. Evidence from a later analysis indicated that most CMV-associated TCR beta chains looked HLA-restricted.

Sequencing was done on a sample of PBMCs. This clonotype was obtained from a woman between 50 and 59 years old in good health and CMV-seropositive. J is TRBJ1-3 and V is TRBV19; D possibly corresponds to TRBD1 (6 bases). CDR3 DNA: TGTGCCAGTAGTATTGGCAGGGGACCTGGAAACACCATATATTTT. It is translated as CASSIGRGPGNTIYF.